This record covers a single TCR beta chain. Its matching antigen is unknown. Healthy donors had no documented immune events, such as infections, while sampled. The length of the CDR3 is 14 residues. Germline V CDR1 and CDR2: SGHNT, YENEEA. After removal of 5 bases from V and 5 bases from J, the junction contained 5 bases not matched to a gene. The data were taken from a study of identifying expanded T cells in peripheral blood. General study results and limits: Across healthy donors, higher total template counts meant significantly greater roughly 2-week count variance. Technical replicates showed about 1.2 changed clones; two weeks 15 to 20; four weeks 19.

Sequencing used immunoSEQ multiplex PCR; TCRdb keeps in-frame clones, though not all of them. Here the sample spans 60,000 to 80,000 clones, 85% to 90% being singletons. This receptor was obtained from a person between 18 and 69 years old in good health. J is TRBJ2-3 and V is TRBV11-3, with 9 bases lining up with TRBD2. What was sequenced was blood. CDR3 sequence reads: CASSESGGLDTQYF. CDR3 nucleotide sequence: TGTGCCAGCAGCGAGAGCGGGGGGCTAGATACGCAGTATTTT.